This T cell receptor (beta chain) was sequenced in a study of T-cell reconstitution after alpha-beta-depleted transplantation in children. This clonotype was observed many times. Germline V CDR1 and CDR2: MGHDK, SYGVNS. The CDR3 sequence is 16 residues long. The V segment lost 5 bases and the J segment 0 bases; nucleotides outside the gene matches: 7. Preparation of the TCRbeta library was carried out with unique molecular identifiers. TCRdb reprocessed the PCR reads with MiXCR, giving one entry per CDR3 protein. The data show over 150,000 distinct CDR3 sequences, 13% to 15% seen once. This clonotype was sampled from a human donor who donated a stem cell graft to a child with acute lymphoblastic leukemia. This material consisted of PBMCs from the stem cell graft donor, taken from the stem cell graft. The chain has TRBV25-1 and TRBJ2-1; the match to TRBD1 covers 7 bases. As DNA, the CDR3 is TGTGCCAGCAGTCCCCCCACAGGGGCCTCCTACAATGAGCAGTTCTTC. Its protein is CASSPPTGASYNEQFF.